This TCR beta chain was retrieved from a study of early T cells in non-severe SARS-CoV-2 infection. The overall study: The study sequenced bulk RNA from unsorted whole blood, with chains unpaired.

Separate cDNA molecules each had unique molecular identifiers attached to them. In TCRdb, the 5' RACE reads were re-called with MiXCR into one record per CDR3 protein. The table has around 88,000 distinct CDR3 sequences, around 15% seen once. A few counts support this clonotype. The sequencing input was whole blood. This sequence originates from an adult who was a healthcare worker with PCR-confirmed SARS-CoV-2 infection or an uninfected control (not recorded which).

CDR3 protein: CASCTPGNYGYTF. The CDR3 coding sequence is TGTGCCAGCTGTACCCCCGGTAACTATGGCTACACCTTC. The chain is built from TRBV6-5 and TRBJ1-2, with D unresolved. Per the germline V gene, CDR1 is MNHEY and CDR2 is SVGAGI. Trimming took off 8 bases at V and 1 base at J, with 11 bases between the two ends. The CDR3 runs 13 residues.